This TCR beta chain was sequenced during a study of response to subunit inactivated influenza vaccine. TCRdb re-called the RT-PCR reads with MiXCR, one entry per CDR3 protein. The repertoire holds roughly 620,000 distinct CDR3 sequences, with about 10% as singletons. This clonotype was seen only a few times. The CDR3 consists of 15 residues. Germline CDR1 and CDR2: DFQATT and SNEGSKA (reference sequence). V was cut by 1 base and J by 6 bases, with 19 bases left in between. The same data also contributed to another study, on T cells expressing NK-cell markers. That paper adds: Production of TCR beta cDNA relied on 5'RACE template switching with UMIs.

The TCR originated in a man aged 45-60 years who received an inactivated influenza vaccine. This sequence joins TRBV20-1 and TRBJ2-7; D is possibly TRBD1 (6 bases). Source: PBMCs from blood, taken on the day of vaccination. The CDR3 region is CSARVLGDNPAEQYF. The CDR3 DNA sequence: TGCAGTGCTAGAGTCCTGGGGGACAATCCGGCCGAGCAGTACTTC.